The subject of this entry is one TCR beta chain. The antigen is undetermined. The data originate from a study of cytomegalovirus exposure and HLA in healthy donors. Overall study results and limits: Reported performance of the classifier showed diagnosis of cytomegalovirus status with high specificity and sensitivity. The investigators catalogued about 170 TCR beta chains as cytomegalovirus-associated. Sequencing had likely introduced a cluster of highly shared sequence variants as an artifact. In an earlier analysis, productive rearrangement rates for most beta V segments clustered near 87% or 30%.

The study ran its PCR with 60 Vbeta and 13 Jbeta primers. The method was immunoSEQ multiplex PCR; TCRdb's version includes in-frame clones alone and lacks a portion of them. The sample has approximately 110,000 clones, approximately 80% seen once. Sequencing was done on a sample of PBMCs. This TCR derives from a man aged 40-50 years in good health and CMV-seronegative.

The CDR3, as DNA: TGTGCCACCAGCAGAGACAGGGACTATAGCAATCAGCCCCAGCATTTT. It encodes CATSRDRDYSNQPQHF. The J gene is TRBJ1-5, the V gene TRBV15, with D possibly being TRBD1 (5 bases). CDR1 and CDR2 from the germline V gene are LNHNV and YYDKDF (reference sequence). Trimming took 0 bases from V and 0 from J, leaving 9 bases between them. CDR3 length: 16 amino acids.